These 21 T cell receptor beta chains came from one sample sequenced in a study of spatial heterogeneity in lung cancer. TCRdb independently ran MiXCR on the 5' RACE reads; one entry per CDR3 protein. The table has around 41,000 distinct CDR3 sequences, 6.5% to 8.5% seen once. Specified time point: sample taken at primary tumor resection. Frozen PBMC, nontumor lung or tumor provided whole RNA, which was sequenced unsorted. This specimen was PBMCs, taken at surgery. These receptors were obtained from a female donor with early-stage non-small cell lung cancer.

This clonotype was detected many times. CDR3: CAGGQGVLGANVLTF. The DNA for the CDR3 is TGTGCCGGAGGACAGGGCGTTTTAGGGGCCAACGTCCTGACTTTC. The rearrangement joins TRBV6-6 to TRBJ2-6, with 8 bases that match TRBD1. Germline trimming cut 11 bases from V and 4 bases from J; bases unmatched to any gene: 10. Germline values: CDR1 MNHNY, CDR2 SVGAGI (reference sequence). The CDR3 totals 15 residues.

CDR3 DNA sequence: TGTGCCAGCAGTACCCGGGACAGGGCAGACAATGAGCAGTTCTTC. Amino acid sequence: CASSTRDRADNEQFF. The chain employs TRBV27 and TRBJ2-1; 9 bases agree with TRBD1. The junction had 7 bases not matched to a gene; V was cut back by 5 bases and J by 5 bases. The CDR3 runs to 15 residues. Germline CDR1 and CDR2: MNHEY and SMNVEV (reference sequence).

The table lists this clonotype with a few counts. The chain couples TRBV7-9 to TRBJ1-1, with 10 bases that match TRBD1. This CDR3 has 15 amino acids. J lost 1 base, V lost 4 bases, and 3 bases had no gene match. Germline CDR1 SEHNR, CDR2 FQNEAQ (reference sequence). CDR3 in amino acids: CASSSGTGENTEAFF. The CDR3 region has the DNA TGTGCCAGCAGCTCGGGGACAGGGGAGAACACTGAAGCTTTCTTT.

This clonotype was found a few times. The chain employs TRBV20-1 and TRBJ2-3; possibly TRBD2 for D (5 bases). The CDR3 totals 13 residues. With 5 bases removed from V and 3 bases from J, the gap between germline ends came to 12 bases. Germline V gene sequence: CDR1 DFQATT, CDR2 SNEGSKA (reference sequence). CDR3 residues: CSAEGEKTDTQYF. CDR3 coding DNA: TGCAGTGCTGAGGGCGAAAAGACAGATACGCAGTATTTT.

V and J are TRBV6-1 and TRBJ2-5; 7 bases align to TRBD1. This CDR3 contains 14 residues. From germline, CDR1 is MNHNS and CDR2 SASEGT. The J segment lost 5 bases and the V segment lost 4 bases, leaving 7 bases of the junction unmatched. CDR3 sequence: CASSANRGRETQYF. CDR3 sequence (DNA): TGTGCCAGCAGTGCAAACAGGGGCAGGGAGACCCAGTACTTC.

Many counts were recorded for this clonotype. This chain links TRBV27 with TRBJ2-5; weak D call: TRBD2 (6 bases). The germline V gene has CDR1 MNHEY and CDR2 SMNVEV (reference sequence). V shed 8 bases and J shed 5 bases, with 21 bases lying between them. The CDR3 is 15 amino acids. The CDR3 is CASVSRGTPGETQYF. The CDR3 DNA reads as TGTGCCAGCGTATCCCGGGGGACCCCAGGGGAGACCCAGTACTTC.

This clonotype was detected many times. CDR3 protein: CASSLSPPSYEQYF. CDR3 bases: TGCGCCAGCAGCTTGAGCCCACCATCCTACGAGCAGTACTTC. The chain employs TRBV5-1 and TRBJ2-7; the D is unclear. V lost 1 base and J lost 1, with 9 bases in between. In germline, CDR1 is SGHRS, CDR2 YFSETQ. CDR3 length: 14 residues.

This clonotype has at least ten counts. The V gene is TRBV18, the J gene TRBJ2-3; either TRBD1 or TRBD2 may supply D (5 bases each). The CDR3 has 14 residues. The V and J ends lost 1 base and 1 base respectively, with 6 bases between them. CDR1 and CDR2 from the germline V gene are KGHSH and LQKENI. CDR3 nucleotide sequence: TGTGCCAGCTCACCACGAGGGGGCACAGATACGCAGTATTTT. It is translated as CASSPRGGTDTQYF.

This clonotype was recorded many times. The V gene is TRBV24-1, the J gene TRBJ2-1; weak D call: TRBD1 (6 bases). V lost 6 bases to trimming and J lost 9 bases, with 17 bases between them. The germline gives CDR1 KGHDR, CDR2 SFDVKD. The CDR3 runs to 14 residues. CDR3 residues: CATSPRGSSGEQFF. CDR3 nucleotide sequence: TGTGCCACCAGTCCTAGGGGGTCGAGCGGTGAGCAGTTCTTC.

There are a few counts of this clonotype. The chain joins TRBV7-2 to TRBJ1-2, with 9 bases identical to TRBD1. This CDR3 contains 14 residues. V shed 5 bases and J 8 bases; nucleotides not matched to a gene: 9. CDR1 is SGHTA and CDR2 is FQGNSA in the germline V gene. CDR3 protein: CASSSAGTGPGYTF. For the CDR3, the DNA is TGTGCCAGCAGCAGCGCCGGGACAGGGCCCGGCTACACCTTC.

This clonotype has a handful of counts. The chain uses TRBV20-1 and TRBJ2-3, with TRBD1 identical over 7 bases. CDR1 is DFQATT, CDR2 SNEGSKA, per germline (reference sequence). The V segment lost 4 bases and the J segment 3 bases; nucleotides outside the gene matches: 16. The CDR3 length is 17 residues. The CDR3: CSAKASRRDRSTDTQYF. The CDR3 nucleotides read TGCAGTGCTAAAGCCAGCCGCCGGGACAGATCGACAGATACGCAGTATTTT.

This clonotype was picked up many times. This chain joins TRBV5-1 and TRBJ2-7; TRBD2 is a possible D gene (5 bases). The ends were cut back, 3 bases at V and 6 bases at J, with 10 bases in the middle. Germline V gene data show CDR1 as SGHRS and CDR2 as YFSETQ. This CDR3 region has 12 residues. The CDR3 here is CASSSSSGEQYF. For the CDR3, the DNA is TGCGCCAGCAGCTCGTCCAGCGGCGAGCAGTACTTC. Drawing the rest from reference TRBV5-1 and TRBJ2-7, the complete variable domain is KAGVTQTPRYLIKTRGQQVTLSCSPISGHRSVSWYQQTPGQGLQFLFEYFSETQRNKGNFPGRFSGRQFSNSRSEMNVSTLELGDSALYLCASSSSSGEQYFGPGTRLTVT.

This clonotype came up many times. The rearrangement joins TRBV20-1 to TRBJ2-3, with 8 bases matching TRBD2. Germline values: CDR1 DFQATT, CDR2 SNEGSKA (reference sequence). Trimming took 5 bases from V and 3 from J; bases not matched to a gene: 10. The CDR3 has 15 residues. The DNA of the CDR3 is TGCAGTGCTCCGGGACTAGGTCTTATGACAGATACGCAGTATTTT. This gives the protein CSAPGLGLMTDTQYF.

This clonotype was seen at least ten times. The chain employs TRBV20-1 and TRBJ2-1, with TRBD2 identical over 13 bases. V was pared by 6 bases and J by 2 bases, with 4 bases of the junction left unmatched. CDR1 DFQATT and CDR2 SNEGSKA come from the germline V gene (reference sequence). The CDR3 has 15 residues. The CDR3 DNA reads TGCAGTGCCGATGGACTAGCGGGGGCCTACAATGAGCAGTTCTTC. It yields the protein CSADGLAGAYNEQFF.

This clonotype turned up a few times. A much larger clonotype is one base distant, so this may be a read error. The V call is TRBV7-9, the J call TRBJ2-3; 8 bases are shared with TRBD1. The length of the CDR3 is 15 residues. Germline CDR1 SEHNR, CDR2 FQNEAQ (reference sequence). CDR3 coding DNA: TGTGTCAGCAGCTTATGGGGACAGGACACAGATACGCAGTATTTT. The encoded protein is CVSSLWGQDTDTQYF.

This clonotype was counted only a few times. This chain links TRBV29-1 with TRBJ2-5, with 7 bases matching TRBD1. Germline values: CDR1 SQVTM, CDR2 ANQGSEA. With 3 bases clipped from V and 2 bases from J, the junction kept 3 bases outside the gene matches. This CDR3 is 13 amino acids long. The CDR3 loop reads CSVEGQTQETQYF. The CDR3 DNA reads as TGCAGCGTTGAGGGACAGACACAAGAGACCCAGTACTTC.

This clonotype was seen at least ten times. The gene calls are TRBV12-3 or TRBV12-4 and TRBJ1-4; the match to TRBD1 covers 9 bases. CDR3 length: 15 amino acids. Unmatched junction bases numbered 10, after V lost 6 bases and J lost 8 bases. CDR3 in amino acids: CASSLNRGLGEKLFF. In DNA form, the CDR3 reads TGTGCCAGCAGCCTCAACAGGGGGCTAGGAGAAAAACTGTTTTTT.

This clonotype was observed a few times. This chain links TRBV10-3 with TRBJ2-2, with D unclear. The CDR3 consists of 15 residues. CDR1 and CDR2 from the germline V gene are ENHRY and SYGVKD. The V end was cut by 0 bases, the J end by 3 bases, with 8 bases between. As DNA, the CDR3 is TGTGCCATCAGTGAGTCTCTCGTAGACACCGGGGAGCTGTTTTTT. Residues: CAISESLVDTGELFF.

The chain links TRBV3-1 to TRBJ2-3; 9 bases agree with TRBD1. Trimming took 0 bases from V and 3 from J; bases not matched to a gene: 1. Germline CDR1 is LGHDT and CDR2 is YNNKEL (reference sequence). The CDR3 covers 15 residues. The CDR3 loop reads CASSQEGTGTDTQYF. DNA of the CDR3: TGTGCCAGCAGCCAAGAAGGGACAGGGACAGATACGCAGTATTTT.

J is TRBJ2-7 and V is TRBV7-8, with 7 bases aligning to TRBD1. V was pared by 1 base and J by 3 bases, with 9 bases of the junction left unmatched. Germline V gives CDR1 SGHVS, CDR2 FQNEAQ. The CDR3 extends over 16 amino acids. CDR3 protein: CASSLGGRQGGYEQYF. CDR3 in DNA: TGTGCCAGCAGCTTAGGGGGGCGACAGGGTGGCTACGAGCAGTACTTC.

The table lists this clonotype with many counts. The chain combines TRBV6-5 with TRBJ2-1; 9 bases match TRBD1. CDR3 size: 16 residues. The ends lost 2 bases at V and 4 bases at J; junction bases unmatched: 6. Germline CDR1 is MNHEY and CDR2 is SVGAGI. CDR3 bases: TGTGCCAGCAGTTACGGGAGGGACAGGGTTTACAATGAGCAGTTCTTC. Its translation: CASSYGRDRVYNEQFF.